The rows below give T cell receptor beta chains drawn from one sample of a study of cytomegalovirus exposure and HLA in healthy donors. Measured with immunoSEQ multiplex PCR; TCRdb has only the in-frame clones, and not every one. Seen here are about 120,000 clones, under 90% observed once, and the top ten hold roughly 9.2%. Material for sequencing was PBMCs. These receptors were taken from a female donor in good health and CMV-seropositive. Both conserved end residues are part of each CDR3. D genes are given only for firm matches. Not every row has a clone size; where given, it reads once, few, many or a size class.

TRBD2	TRBV7-2	-	TRBJ2-3	TGTGCCAGCAGCAAGCCCGGGACTAGCGTCACAGATACGCAGTATTTT	CASSKPGTSVTDTQYF
-	TRBV19	few	TRBJ1-5	TGTGCCAGTAGTACCCACAGGGATAGGGGCAATCAGCCCCAGCATTTT	CASSTHRDRGNQPQHF
TRBD1	TRBV6-1	few	TRBJ1-2	TGTGCCAGCAGTGCAGAGGGGGCGCAGGGCTACACCTTC	CASSAEGAQGYTF
TRBD2	TRBV9	-	TRBJ2-3	TGTGCCAGCAGCGTAGCTGGGGCTAGCGGGGGGCAGGGGACGCAGTATTTT	CASSVAGASGGQGTQYF
TRBD1	TRBV6-1	-	TRBJ2-5	TGTGCCAGCAAGAAGGGACAGGGGCAAGAGACCCAGTACTTC	CASKKGQGQETQYF
TRBD1	TRBV6-1	-	TRBJ1-2	TGTGCCAGCCAGGGGCCCCAGCAGGGGGCGAATGGCTACACCTTC	CASQGPQQGANGYTF
-	TRBV15	-	TRBJ2-1	TGTGCCACCAGCAGAGAGGGCGCCTACAATGAGCAGTTCTTC	CATSREGAYNEQFF
-	TRBV25-1	-	TRBJ1-2	TGTGCCAGCAGTGAAGAACTCAACGAAGGACTGCTACGGCATGGCTACACCTTC	CASSEELNEGLLRHGYTF
TRBD2	TRBV11-3	-	TRBJ2-1	TGTGCCAGCAGCTTAATCACTACTAGCGAGGGTGAGCAGTTCTTC	CASSLITTSEGEQFF
-	TRBV6-1	-	TRBJ2-7	TGTGCCAGCAGTGAGCAGTTTTACGAGCAGTACTTC	CASSEQFYEQYF
-	TRBV19	-	TRBJ1-3	TGTGCCAGCCAAACGGGAGCGGCCTCTGGAAACACCATATATTTT	CASQTGAASGNTIYF
TRBD2	TRBV7-3	-	TRBJ2-3	TGTGCCAGCAGCTTAAAGAGGGCTAGCGGGGGGACCACAGATACGCAGTATTTT	CASSLKRASGGTTDTQYF